The entry that follows covers one T cell receptor (beta chain) sequence. PCR used 60 Vbeta primers and 13 Jbeta primers. Assay used: immunoSEQ multiplex PCR; TCRdb lists only in-frame clones, some missing. The sample has 90,000 to 110,000 clones; 13% to 15% are singletons. This sample is drawn from a study of cytomegalovirus exposure and HLA in healthy donors. The germline V and J ends were trimmed by 4 bases and 3 bases, with 10 bases remaining between them. The CDR3 contains 14 residues. CDR1 and CDR2 from the germline V gene are SEHNR and FQNEAQ (reference sequence). The sequenced sample was PBMCs. V usage is TRBV7-9 and J usage is TRBJ1-5, with D unresolved. The sequence came from a female donor in good health and CMV-seronegative. CDR3 sequence: CASSSGRSNQPQHF. CDR3 bases: TGTGCCAGCAGCTCCGGCAGGTCCAATCAGCCCCAGCATTTT.